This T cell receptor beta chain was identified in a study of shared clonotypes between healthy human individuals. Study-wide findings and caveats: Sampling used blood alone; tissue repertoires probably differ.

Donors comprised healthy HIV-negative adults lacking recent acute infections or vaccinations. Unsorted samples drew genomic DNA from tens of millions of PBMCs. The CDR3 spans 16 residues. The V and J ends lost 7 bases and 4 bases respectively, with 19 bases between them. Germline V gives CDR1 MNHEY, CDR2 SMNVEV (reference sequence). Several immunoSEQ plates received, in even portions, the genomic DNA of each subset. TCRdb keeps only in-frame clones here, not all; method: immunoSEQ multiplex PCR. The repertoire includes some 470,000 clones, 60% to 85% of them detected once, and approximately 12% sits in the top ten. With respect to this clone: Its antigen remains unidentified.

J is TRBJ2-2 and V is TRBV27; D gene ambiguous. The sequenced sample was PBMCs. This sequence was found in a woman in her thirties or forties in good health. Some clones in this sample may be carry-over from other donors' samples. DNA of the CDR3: TGTGCCAGCACTCGCTTCCCATCGGCGACCACCGGGGAGCTGTTTTTT. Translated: CASTRFPSATTGELFF.